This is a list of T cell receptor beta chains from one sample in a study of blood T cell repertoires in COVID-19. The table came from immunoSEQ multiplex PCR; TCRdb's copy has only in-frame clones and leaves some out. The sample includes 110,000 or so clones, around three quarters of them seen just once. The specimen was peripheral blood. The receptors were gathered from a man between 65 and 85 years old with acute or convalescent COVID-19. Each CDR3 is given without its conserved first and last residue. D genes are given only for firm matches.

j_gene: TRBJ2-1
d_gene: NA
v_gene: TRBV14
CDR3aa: ASSQDLTTSEQF

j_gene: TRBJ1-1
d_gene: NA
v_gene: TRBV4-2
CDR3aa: ASSQDYTGVGTEAF

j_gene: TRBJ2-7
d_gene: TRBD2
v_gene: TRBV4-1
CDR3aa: ASSQGTSGLNEQY

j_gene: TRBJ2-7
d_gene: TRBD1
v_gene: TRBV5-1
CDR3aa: ASSLESGGSSYEQY

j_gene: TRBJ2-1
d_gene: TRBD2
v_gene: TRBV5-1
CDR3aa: ASSRGTSGRLTPWDEQF

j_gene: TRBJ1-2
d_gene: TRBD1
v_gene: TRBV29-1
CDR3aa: SVVGTGESYGYT

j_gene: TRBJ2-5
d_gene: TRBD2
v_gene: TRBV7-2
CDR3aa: ASSLAKTGLAGELTQY

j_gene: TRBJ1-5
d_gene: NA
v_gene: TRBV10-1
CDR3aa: ASSTRSWRYSNQPQH

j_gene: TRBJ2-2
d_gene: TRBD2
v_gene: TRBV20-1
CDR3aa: SASSLAGTGELF

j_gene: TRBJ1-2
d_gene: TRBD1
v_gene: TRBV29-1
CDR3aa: SVDRDRLAPYT

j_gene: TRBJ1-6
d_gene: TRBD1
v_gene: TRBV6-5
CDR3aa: ASRNRDRYNSPLH

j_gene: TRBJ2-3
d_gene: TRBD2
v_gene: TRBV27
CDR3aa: ASSFRQGGDTQY

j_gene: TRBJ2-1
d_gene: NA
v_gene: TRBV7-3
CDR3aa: ASSPSAYNEQF

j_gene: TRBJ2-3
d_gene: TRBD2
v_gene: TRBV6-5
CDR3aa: ASRLQTSADTQY

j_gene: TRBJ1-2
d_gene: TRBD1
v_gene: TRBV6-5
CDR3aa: ASSYSDRGLYGYT

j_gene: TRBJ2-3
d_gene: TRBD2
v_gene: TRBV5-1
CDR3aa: ASSLILAGTDTQY

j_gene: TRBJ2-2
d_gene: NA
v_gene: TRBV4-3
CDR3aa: ASSQEQAGELF

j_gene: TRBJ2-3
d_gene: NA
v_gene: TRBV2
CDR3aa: ASGGRASTDTQY

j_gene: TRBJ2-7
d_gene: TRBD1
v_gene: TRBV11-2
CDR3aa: ASSLRDSYSYEQY

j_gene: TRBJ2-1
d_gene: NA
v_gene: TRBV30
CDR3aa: AWSLFNEQF

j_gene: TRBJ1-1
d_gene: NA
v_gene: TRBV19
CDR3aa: ASSIDRREVYTEAF

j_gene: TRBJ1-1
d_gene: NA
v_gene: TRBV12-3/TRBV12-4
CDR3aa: ASSVIEGAEAF

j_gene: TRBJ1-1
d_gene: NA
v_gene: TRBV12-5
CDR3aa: ASGVTGRTEAF

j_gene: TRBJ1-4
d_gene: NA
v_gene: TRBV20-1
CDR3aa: SAQVEKLF

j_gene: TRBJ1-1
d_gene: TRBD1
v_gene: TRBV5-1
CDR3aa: ASSVQGAGTEAF

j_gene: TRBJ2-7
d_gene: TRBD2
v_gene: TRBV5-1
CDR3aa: ASSPGTTSYEQY

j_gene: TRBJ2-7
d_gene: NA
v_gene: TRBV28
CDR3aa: ASSRTTVSEQY

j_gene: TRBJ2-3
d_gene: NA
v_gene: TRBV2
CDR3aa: ASSDPDRVLAISQY

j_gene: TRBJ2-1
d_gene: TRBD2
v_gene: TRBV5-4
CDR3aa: ASSGGAGGYNEQF